This TCR beta chain is drawn from a study of blood T cell repertoires in COVID-19. Looking at the study overall: Samples representing acute and convalescent COVID-19 were sourced from the United States, Italy and Spain. The cDNA or gDNA used as material had been derived from T cells, B-cell-depleted T cells, or PBMCs.

Using immunoSEQ multiplex PCR, the repertoire was profiled, and TCRdb retains in-frame clones only, with some absent. This table holds around 200,000 clones, 80% found once. The CDR3 has 14 residues. After removal of 4 bases from V and 2 bases from J, the junction contained 1 base not matched to a gene. CDR1 and CDR2 (germline): LGHDT, YNNKEL (reference sequence). The source material was peripheral blood. The sequence came from a woman aged 65 to 85 with acute or convalescent COVID-19. The V gene is TRBV3-1 (or the pseudogene TRBV3-2), the J gene TRBJ1-3; 8 nucleotides agree with TRBD1. The CDR3 protein is CASSLTGAGNTIYF. CDR3 sequence (DNA): TGTGCCAGCAGCCTGACAGGGGCTGGAAACACCATATATTTT.